The source of this TCR beta chain is a study of human T cells and chemical hapten exposure (dated by TCRdb to 2020 to 2022). For context, the study as a whole: For sensitization, 2% DPC in acetone was applied to a roughly 2 cm by roughly 2 cm area of upper inner arm skin. Throughout the approximately 25-week study period, patients were also given weekly therapeutic DPC doses on the scalp. Patch testing was performed on the upper back with Finn chambers containing 0.01% DPC, and the patch tests were scored after 6 days according to International Contact Dermatitis Research Group standards. Most of the patients in the cohort were female, and the cohort covered alopecia areata with under or over 50% scalp involvement, alopecia totalis and alopecia universalis. The libraries were sequenced as a pool, and the TCR yield per sample differed mostly because of small variations in library volumes within the pool. This study followed changes in the peripheral blood TCR repertoire in vivo during primary and secondary sensitization of alopecia patients to the hapten diphenylcyclopropenone (DPC). Blood samples were taken from patients before sensitization (week 0) and at 2, 6 and about 24 weeks after DPC sensitization. Around 29 alopecia patients provided blood for TCR sequencing at one to four time points (pre-sensitization, 2, 6 and 24 weeks). What the study reported, not specific to this receptor: Patch test score was positively correlated with the number of PT1 expanded TCRs, with significance at thresholds 8, 16 and 32 but not at 4. Repeated subsampling changed both the strength of the expansion versus patch-test correlation and the threshold at which the correlation became significant. No change with DPC sensitization was found in the number of TCRs above 1 in 1000 frequency, and no evidence of global repertoire structure alterations was found. All patients had alopecia, a presumed autoimmune disease, so their immune response might differ from that of healthy individuals. Significantly more large CDR3 similarity clusters were formed by expanded TCRs than by pre-sensitization or healthy control sets, consistent with antigen-driven responses.

Interpreted using the paper, the time point label stands for: patch test 3, about 24 weeks after DPC sensitization. The treatment or condition label, read with the paper, signifies: therapeutic diphenylcyclopropenone sensitization with weekly scalp DPC. At each patch-test visit, blood was drawn before the patch test was applied. Eligible patients were aged 18 to 70, diagnosed with alopecia, deemed suitable for DPC therapy, and excluded if pregnant. Total RNA was isolated from unfractionated whole blood collected in Tempus Blood RNA tubes. A remark on this clonotype: Its specific antigen is unknown. The record has no base qualities; no much larger clone is one base away.

Library preparation was by RACE. The sequencing machine was a NextSeq 500. Library preparation attached unique molecular identifiers to individual cDNA molecules for quantitative, reproducible TCR counting. Both TCR alpha and TCR beta chains were sequenced from each blood RNA sample. The paper's processing steps were these. Samples had a median of 95,638 TCRs, with a range from about 23,224 to 750,000. V, J and CDR3 annotation of the TCR reads was carried out using the Decombinator software suite. To make PS versus PT1 abundance plots, every sample was subsampled to the same number of TCRs (28,000). TCRs were defined as expanded if absent before sensitization and observed at least eight times at the 2-week time point. The raw public reads went through TCRdb reprocessing: fastp at Q25, MiXCR clone calling, in-frame beta chains kept. When rows share a CDR3 protein, they turn into one entry using the most common DNA and genes. In this record, the V and J calls reflect TCRdb's handling and not the investigators' own analysis. In this sample the table shows tens of thousands of distinct CDR3 sequences, roughly 11% of which occur a single time. Approximately 1.1% of the sample rests with the top ten.

The sequenced sample was whole blood, obtained in connection with sensitization to the hapten diphenylcyclopropenone (DPC). This TCR was sampled from a woman under 40 with alopecia areata. Some clones in this sample may be carry-over from other donors' samples.

CDR3 region: CASSRGYAGTGELFF. The nucleotides read TGTGCCAGCTCGAGGGGTTACGCAGGCACCGGGGAGCTGTTTTTT. Recombination joined TRBV2 with TRBJ2-2; the D gene may be TRBD1 or TRBD2, since each aligns over 5 bases. CDR1 and CDR2, looked up from the germline V gene, are SNHLY and FYNNEI. From the cysteine up to the phenylalanine, the CDR3 has a length of 15 residues. The CDR3 DNA has 45 bases and is translated from base 1. V drops 8 bases and J drops 4 bases, leaving 17 bases in between.